This T cell receptor (beta chain) was obtained from a study of blood T cell repertoires in COVID-19. The CDR3 spans 14 residues. V dropped 9 bases and J dropped 0; count of bases not matched to a gene: 6. Germline V gene data show CDR1 as SGHRS and CDR2 as YFSETQ. Data came from immunoSEQ multiplex PCR; TCRdb stores just in-frame clones and leaves some out. In the table there are just under 250,000 clones, roughly 90% of which are singletons. This TCR was sampled from a woman younger than 45 who had recovered from COVID-19. Sample: PBMCs or T cells enriched from blood (not recorded which). The genes are TRBV5-1 and TRBJ2-1; 7 nucleotides line up with TRBD1. The CDR3 coding sequence is TGCGCCACCAAAAGGGGGCCCTCCTACAATGAGCAGTTCTTC. This translates into CATKRGPSYNEQFF. The full variable domain, with the rest looked up from reference TRBV5-1 and TRBJ2-1, is KAGVTQTPRYLIKTRGQQVTLSCSPISGHRSVSWYQQTPGQGLQFLFEYFSETQRNKGNFPGRFSGRQFSNSRSEMNVSTLELGDSALYLCATKRGPSYNEQFFGPGTRLTVL.